The 14 T cell receptor beta chains below come from one sample, sequenced in a study of long-term antiretroviral therapy in people with HIV. Sequencing relied on immunoSEQ assay v3.0, run at survey level. Sequencing was performed with immunoSEQ multiplex PCR; in TCRdb, only in-frame clones are kept and a portion is missing. The sample carries about 19,000 clones, roughly 89% recorded once. The material was unsorted PBMCs, obtained 3 years after starting antiretroviral therapy. These receptors were taken from a man aged 50 to 59 with HIV.

The chain joins TRBV7-2 to TRBJ2-7; D remains ambiguous. There are 14 residues in the CDR3. From germline, CDR1 is SGHTA and CDR2 FQGNSA. V lost 4 bases and J 2 bases, leaving 12 bases between the germline ends. The CDR3 nucleotides are TGTGCCAGCAGCTCCCGGCAGCCTCCCTACGAGCAGTACTTC. Protein product: CASSSRQPPYEQYF.

V gene TRBV5-6 combines with J gene TRBJ2-7; a weak D match, TRBD2 (6 bases). The CDR3 covers 16 residues. The V gene lost 0 bases and the J gene lost 0 bases, with 13 bases spanning the gap. Germline V gene data show CDR1 as SGHDT and CDR2 as YYEEEE. The CDR3 coding sequence is TGTGCCAGCAGCTTGGCCGGATCCGGGAGCTCCTACGAGCAGTACTTC. Translated: CASSLAGSGSSYEQYF.

This clone turned up a few times. Here the CDR3 DNA reads TGTGCCAGCAAGCGAGACATGACAGGGGAGCAGCCCCAGCATTTT. Translation gives CASKRDMTGEQPQHF. The V and J genes are TRBV7-2 and TRBJ1-5; 8 bases fit TRBD1. V dropped 7 bases and J dropped 7; count of bases not matched to a gene: 12. This CDR3 has 15 amino acids. Germline V lookup: CDR1 SGHTA, CDR2 FQGNSA.

This sequence joins TRBV5-1 and TRBJ2-2, with 9 bases identical to TRBD1. In germline, CDR1 is SGHRS, CDR2 YFSETQ. With 6 bases clipped from V and 5 bases from J, the junction kept 11 bases outside the gene matches. This CDR3 is 16 amino acids long. CDR3 nucleotides: TGCGCCAGCACCTTCTCCTGGGGACAGGGTACCGGGGAGCTGTTTTTT. Protein sequence: CASTFSWGQGTGELFF.

The chain is built from TRBV5-1 and TRBJ2-2; D might be TRBD1 (5 bases). Trimming shortened V by 0 bases and J by 1 base, and 13 bases separated the two germline ends. CDR1 is SGHRS, CDR2 YFSETQ, per germline. The CDR3 loop spans 17 amino acids. CDR3 nucleotides: TGCGCCAGCAGCTTGGGGAGCGTCAGGGTGAACACCGGGGAGCTGTTTTTT. Encoded protein: CASSLGSVRVNTGELFF.

The rearrangement links TRBV29-1 to TRBJ2-3; 12 positions match TRBD2. With 6 bases clipped from V and 4 bases from J, the junction kept 11 bases outside the gene matches. Germline-derived CDR1 and CDR2 are SQVTM and ANQGSEA. There are 16 residues in the CDR3. The CDR3 sequence is CSVRGVLAGGPDTQYF. The DNA for the CDR3 is TGCAGCGTCCGTGGGGTACTAGCGGGGGGACCAGATACGCAGTATTTT.

CDR3: CASSFVQGARQPQHF. The CDR3 nucleotides are TGTGCCAGCAGCTTTGTCCAGGGCGCGAGACAGCCCCAGCATTTT. The gene calls are TRBV7-8 and TRBJ1-5; tentative D call: TRBD1 (5 bases). V was trimmed by 3 bases and J by 7 bases, leaving 16 bases between them. The CDR3 contains 15 residues. The germline CDR1 and CDR2 sequences are SGHVS and FQNEAQ.

The chain carries TRBV4-2 and TRBJ2-1; tentatively, D is TRBD2 (5 bases). CDR3 length equals 15 residues. Trimming removed 0 bases at V and 4 bases at J, with 10 bases between. CDR1 is LGHNA, CDR2 YNFKEQ, per germline. The CDR3 sequence is CASSQDLGLYNEQFF. The CDR3 DNA sequence: TGTGCCAGCAGCCAAGATCTCGGACTTTACAATGAGCAGTTCTTC.

V and J are TRBV27 and TRBJ1-2, with TRBD1 as a possible D gene (5 bases). In germline, CDR1 is MNHEY, CDR2 SMNVEV (reference sequence). CDR3 length: 14 amino acids. The germline V and J ends were trimmed by 2 bases and 2 bases, with 9 bases remaining between them. The CDR3 DNA reads TGTGCCAGCAGTTTAGGGACGGGCAACTATGGCTACACCTTC. The encoded protein is CASSLGTGNYGYTF.

The chain recombines TRBV19 with TRBJ1-6; D unresolved. Germline loops: CDR1 LNHDA, CDR2 SQIVND (reference sequence). V lost 1 base and J 8 bases, leaving 12 bases between the germline ends. The length of the CDR3 is 15 residues. The CDR3, as DNA: TGTGCCAGTAGTATAGCCGCACGAAGGGATTCACCCCTCCACTTT. Protein: CASSIAARRDSPLHF.

This chain links TRBV7-8 with TRBJ1-5; 8 bases are shared with TRBD1. This CDR3 region has 15 residues. CDR1 SGHVS and CDR2 FQNEAQ come from the germline V gene. The V gene end was trimmed by 1 base and the J gene end by 1 base; junction bases not matched to a gene: 0. Here the CDR3 DNA reads TGTGCCAGCAGCTTAGGACAGGGGAGCAATCAGCCCCAGCATTTT. This translates into CASSLGQGSNQPQHF.

The chain recombines TRBV5-1 with TRBJ2-1; no reliable D call. The V end lost 0 bases, the J end lost 1 base, and 5 bases lay between the germline ends. This CDR3 region has 14 residues. Germline CDR1 SGHRS, CDR2 YFSETQ. The CDR3, as DNA: TGCGCCAGCAGCTTGGAATTTTCCTACAATGAGCAGTTCTTC. Its translation is CASSLEFSYNEQFF.

This chain connects TRBV5-8 to TRBJ2-1; D not certain. The germline gives CDR1 SGHTS, CDR2 YDEGEE. V lost 4 bases and J 0 bases, leaving 14 bases between the germline ends. This CDR3 region has 16 residues. CDR3 sequence: CASSPRLRSSYNEQFF. For the CDR3, the DNA is TGTGCCAGCAGCCCCAGGTTGCGGAGCTCCTACAATGAGCAGTTCTTC.

The chain carries TRBV29-1 and TRBJ2-1; 7 bases match TRBD1. Germline V lookup: CDR1 SQVTM, CDR2 ANQGSEA. V shed 7 bases, J shed 0 bases, and the junction held 15 bases outside the gene matches. The CDR3 length is 17 residues. The CDR3 reads CSAPRDRVGSSYNEQFF. CDR3 in DNA: TGCAGCGCCCCTCGAGACAGGGTTGGGAGCTCCTACAATGAGCAGTTCTTC.